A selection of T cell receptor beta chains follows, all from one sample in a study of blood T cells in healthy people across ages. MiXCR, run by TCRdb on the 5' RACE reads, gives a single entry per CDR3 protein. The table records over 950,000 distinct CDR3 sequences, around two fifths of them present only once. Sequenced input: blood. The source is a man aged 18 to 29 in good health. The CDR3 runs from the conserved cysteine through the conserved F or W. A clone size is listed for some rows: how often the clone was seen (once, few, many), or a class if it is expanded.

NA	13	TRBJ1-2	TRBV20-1	CSAIPDRAYGYTF
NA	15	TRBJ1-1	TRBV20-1	CSATSQGRGHTEAFF
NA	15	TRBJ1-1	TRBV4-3	CASSQDGQANTEAFF
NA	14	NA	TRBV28	CASSFPPSFYEQYF
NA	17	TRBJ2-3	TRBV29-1	CSVEDAYKGQGADTQYF
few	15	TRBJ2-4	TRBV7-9	CDSSFSESSKNIQYF
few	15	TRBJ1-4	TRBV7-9	CASSLLSEQDEKLFF
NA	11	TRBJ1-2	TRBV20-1	CSAPPRIGYTF
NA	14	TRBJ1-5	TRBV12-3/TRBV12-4	CASSIDRTGQPQHF
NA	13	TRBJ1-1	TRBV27	CASKGYADTEAFF
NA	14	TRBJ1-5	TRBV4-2	CASSQDLGDQPQHF
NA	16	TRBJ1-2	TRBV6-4	CASSVRAGLSNYGYTF
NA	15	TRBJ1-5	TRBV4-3	CASSQGRQVNQPQHF
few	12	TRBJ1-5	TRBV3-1	CASSQGVAPQHF
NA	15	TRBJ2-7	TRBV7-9	CASSQEVAGTYEQYF
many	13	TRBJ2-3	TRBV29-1	CSVGGRSTDTQYF
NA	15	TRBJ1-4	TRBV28	CASRGTRATNEKLFF
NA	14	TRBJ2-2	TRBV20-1	CSASASGPSGELFF
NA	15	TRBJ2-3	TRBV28	CTSSPTSGGTDTQYF
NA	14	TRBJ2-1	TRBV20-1	CSAPGTGRKTEQFF
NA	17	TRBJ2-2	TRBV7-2	CASSLAGPQATTGELFF
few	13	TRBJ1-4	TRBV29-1	CSVEDGDNEKLFF
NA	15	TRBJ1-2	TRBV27	CASRLDRGSFYGYTF
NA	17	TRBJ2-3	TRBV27	CASSLSGLGKYTDTQFF
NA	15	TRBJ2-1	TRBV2	CASTYPGQGRNEQFF
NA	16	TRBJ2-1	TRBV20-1	CSARVRKGGVRNEQFF
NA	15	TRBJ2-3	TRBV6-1	CASSGSGGFTDTQYF
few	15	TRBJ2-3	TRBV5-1	CASSLVQMRTDTQYF
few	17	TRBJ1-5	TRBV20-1	CSARDPRQGAQNQPQHF
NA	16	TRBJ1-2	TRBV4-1	CASSQYYAGGNYGYTF
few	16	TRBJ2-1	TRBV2	CASRLGRMSSYNEQFF
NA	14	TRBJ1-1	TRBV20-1	CSAREGQLNTEAFF
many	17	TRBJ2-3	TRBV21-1	CASSKLLAGSSTDTQYF
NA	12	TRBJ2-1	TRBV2	CASRTTTDKQFF
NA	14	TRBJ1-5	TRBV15	CATSRASGGQPQHF